The rows below give T cell receptor beta chains drawn from one sample of a study of tumor-infiltrating lymphocytes in oesophageal squamous cell carcinoma. A single record per CDR3 protein comes from TCRdb applying MiXCR to the PCR reads. The table records 15,000 to 20,000 distinct CDR3 sequences, approximately 46% of them present only once. The sample was blood. The origin of the receptors is a female donor with esophageal squamous cell carcinoma. The CDR3 runs from the conserved cysteine through the conserved F or W. The order of the fields is J gene, D gene, clone size, V gene, CDR3 protein, CDR3 DNA. A D gene is named only where the DNA matches it firmly. Clone size is given for some rows only: seen once, a few or many times, or a class if the clone is expanded.

>TRBJ1-2|.|many|TRBV5-4
CASSLGASYGYTF
TGTGCCAGCAGCTTGGGTGCCAGCTATGGCTACACCTTC
>TRBJ2-5|TRBD1|few|TRBV11-3
CASSLGGQVQETQYF
TGTGCCAGCAGCTTAGGGGGACAGGTCCAAGAGACCCAGTACTTC
>TRBJ2-7|.|.|TRBV7-2
CASSSPGYEQYF
TGTGCCAGCAGCTCGCCGGGCTACGAGCAGTACTTC
>TRBJ1-5|.|many|TRBV28
CASSPDGYQPQHF
TGTGCCAGCAGTCCGGACGGGTATCAGCCCCAGCATTTT
>TRBJ1-2|TRBD1|few|TRBV6-6
CASSYSAGQGNGYTF
TGTGCCAGCAGTTACTCCGCAGGACAGGGGAATGGCTACACCTTC
>TRBJ1-1|TRBD1|many|TRBV6-1
CASSRGGTGPEAFF
TGTGCCAGCAGCCGCGGGGGGACAGGGCCCGAAGCTTTCTTT
>TRBJ2-7|.|many|TRBV19
CASSIGTWGGEQYF
TGTGCCAGTAGTATTGGGACCTGGGGCGGCGAGCAGTACTTC
>TRBJ2-3|.|.|TRBV7-2
CASSFVLGTDTQYF
TGTGCCAGCAGCTTTGTACTTGGCACAGATACGCAGTATTTT
>TRBJ2-7|.|.|TRBV7-8
CASSPKDEAYEQYF
TGTGCCAGCAGCCCCAAGGACGAGGCCTACGAGCAGTACTTC
>TRBJ2-6|TRBD1|.|TRBV6-1
CASSETFRDRGLAGANVLTF
TGTGCCAGCAGTGAGACCTTCCGGGACAGGGGTCTTGCGGGGGCCAACGTCCTGACTTTC
>TRBJ2-7|.|few|TRBV7-2
CASSLDGTYEQYF
TGTGCCAGCAGCTTAGACGGGACCTACGAGCAGTACTTC
>TRBJ2-5|TRBD2|few|TRBV12-3/TRBV12-4
CASSPRTSGTQYF
TGTGCCAGCAGCCCTAGGACTAGCGGGACCCAGTACTTC
>TRBJ2-5|.|.|TRBV7-8
CASRPRRGAKETQYF
TGTGCCAGCAGACCACGGCGAGGGGCGAAGGAGACCCAGTACTTC
>TRBJ2-7|.|few|TRBV7-9
CASSRVGPQVHEQYF
TGTGCCAGCAGCCGGGTTGGGCCCCAGGTCCATGAGCAGTACTTC
>TRBJ2-1|.|.|TRBV7-6
CASSLVSGFYNEQFF
TGTGCCAGCAGCTTAGTTTCGGGCTTCTACAATGAGCAGTTCTTC
>TRBJ1-2|.|.|TRBV23-1
CASSQSWAYGYTF
TGCGCCAGCAGTCAATCTTGGGCCTATGGCTACACCTTC
>TRBJ2-3|.|medium-sized|TRBV28
CASSLGPVIDTQYF
TGTGCCAGCAGTTTAGGACCCGTCATCGATACGCAGTATTTT
>TRBJ2-4|TRBD2|.|TRBV6-1
CASGEGSYEKYF
TGTGCCAGCGGGGAGGGGAGTTACGAGAAGTACTTC
>TRBJ2-3|.|medium-sized|TRBV12-3/TRBV12-4
CASKKGGSLTDTQYF
TGTGCCAGCAAAAAGGGGGGGAGTCTAACAGATACGCAGTATTTT
>TRBJ1-2|.|once|TRBV20-1
CSVPRQGLGGYTF
TGCAGTGTCCCCCGCCAGGGCTTGGGTGGCTACACCTTC
>TRBJ2-7|.|.|TRBV7-3
CASSLHLDGYEQYF
TGTGCCAGCAGCTTACATCTAGATGGCTATGAGCAGTACTTC
>TRBJ2-6|TRBD1|.|TRBV6-1
CASRTGGTISGANVLTF
TGTGCCAGCAGGACAGGGGGTACCATCTCTGGGGCCAACGTCCTGACTTTC
>TRBJ2-7|.|medium-sized|TRBV12-3/TRBV12-4
CASSLGPPLHF
TGTGCCAGCAGTTTAGGTCCACCCCTCCACTTC
>TRBJ2-7|TRBD1|.|TRBV5-1
CASSWTGASGELYF
TGCGCCAGCAGCTGGACAGGGGCTTCCGGGGAGCTGTACTTC
>TRBJ2-1|TRBD2|.|TRBV11-3
CASSYISSGRNDEQFF
TGTGCCAGCAGCTACATTAGCAGCGGGAGAAACGATGAGCAGTTCTTC
>TRBJ1-5|.|.|TRBV18
CASSPQGSNQPQHF
TGTGCCAGCTCACCACAGGGTAGCAATCAGCCCCAGCATTTT
>TRBJ2-1|.|few|TRBV7-9
CASSLMDRTYNEQFF
TGTGCCAGCAGCTTAATGGACCGCACCTACAATGAGCAGTTCTTC
>TRBJ2-5|.|few|TRBV6-1
CASSGSGETQYF
TGTGCCAGCAGTGGGAGCGGGGAGACCCAGTACTTC
>TRBJ1-1|.|.|TRBV5-1
CASSLNMNTEAFF
TGCGCCAGCAGCTTAAACATGAACACTGAAGCTTTCTTT
>TRBJ2-3|TRBD2|medium-sized|TRBV7-2
CASSPPGLAGGTDTQYF
TGTGCCAGCAGCCCCCCCGGACTAGCGGGGGGTACAGATACGCAGTATTTT